This T cell receptor (beta chain) was documented in a study of CD8 T cells in ankylosing spondylitis (dated by TCRdb to the late 2010s). A note on the overall study: The study set out to find disease-linked TCR variants by profiling T cell receptor beta repertoires in ankylosing spondylitis patients and healthy donors. The whole study cohort included about a hundred healthy donors and 20 to 30 ankylosing spondylitis patients. Peripheral blood was sampled, and synovial fluid was also collected from ankylosing spondylitis patients. Beyond this particular receptor, the publication reports: According to the report, matched synovial fluid samples from ankylosing spondylitis patients were significantly enriched for the disease-linked clones. Some motif variants were previously reported in synovial fluid and blood of reactive arthritis patients, suggesting common disease-initiation mechanisms. In peripheral blood, the disease-linked clones were found at relatively low frequencies and had a CD8+ phenotype. Blood from ankylosing spondylitis patients appeared to be characterized by a TCR beta motif made up of several highly homologous amino acid variants.

The listed sequencing device is Illumina HiSeq 2500. Quantitative 5'-RACE with molecular barcodes was used to prepare TCR beta libraries. The original methods were these. Disease-linked TCR variants were identified with a new computational method built on a probabilistic model of VDJ rearrangement. In-frame beta chains were kept once TCRdb had trimmed the public reads at Q25 with fastp and called clones with MiXCR. Rows with a matching CDR3 protein are joined into one entry that keeps the most common DNA and genes. TCRdb assigned the V and J calls; the authors' analysis was not used. The sample table holds some 37,000 distinct CDR3 sequences, of which roughly 9.6% were seen once. The top ten clones comprise around 20% of the sample. Synovial fluid samples were paired with blood samples taken from the same ankylosing spondylitis patients. The germline V gene specifies SGHTA as CDR1 and FQGNSA as CDR2. V loses 5 bases, J loses 4 bases, and the germline ends lie 7 bases apart. Including cysteine and phenylalanine, the CDR3 has 12 amino acids. Just the 36-base CDR3 DNA is kept, in frame starting at base 1.

This clonotype was counted a few times. Its cognate antigen has yet to be identified. Nothing much larger sits one base from this clone, and base qualities are not available. The sequenced sample consisted of synovial fluid, either unsorted or a sorted T cell fraction (not recorded which). This TCR derives from a male donor with ankylosing spondylitis. The chain joins TRBV7-2 to TRBJ2-3; the D gene cannot be resolved reliably. The nucleotides read TGTGCCAGCAGCGTGCCCCCAGATACGCAGTATTTT. Its amino acids are CASSVPPDTQYF.